This entry is about one T cell receptor beta chain. These data come from a study of shared clonotypes between healthy human individuals. TCRdb keeps only in-frame clones here, not all; method: immunoSEQ multiplex PCR. The sample lists roughly 1,500,000 clones, 98% occurring once. Trimming took off 3 bases at V and 5 bases at J, with 17 bases between the two ends. The CDR3 is 16 amino acids. Germline V gene sequence: CDR1 KGHSH, CDR2 LQKENI. This receptor was identified in a man aged 30 to 45 in good health. Source material: naive CD4+ T cells sorted from blood. Subset noted: CD45RA+ positively selected. The chain links TRBV18 to TRBJ1-3; D is perhaps TRBD1 (6 bases). Written as DNA, the CDR3 is TGTGCCAGCTCACCCTTTGGACAGTCGTCTCGAAACACCATATATTTT. Protein product: CASSPFGQSSRNTIYF.